The 25 T cell receptor beta chains in this list originate from one sample, sequenced in a study of human T cells and chemical hapten exposure. Time point noted: pre-sensitization, week 0. Stated treatment: therapeutic diphenylcyclopropenone sensitization with weekly scalp DPC. TCRdb re-derived calls from the RACE reads in MiXCR, one entry per CDR3 protein. The sample lists 90,000 or so distinct CDR3 sequences; 8.5% were seen once. The sequencing used whole blood, collected in connection with sensitization to the hapten diphenylcyclopropenone (DPC). These receptors all stem from a man aged 40-50 years with alopecia areata. Some clones in this sample may be carry-over from other donors' samples.

This clonotype has at least ten counts. The chain recombines TRBV6-2 or TRBV6-3 with TRBJ2-3; TRBD2 matches at 10 bases. The V gene end was trimmed by 5 bases and the J gene end by 2 bases; junction bases not matched to a gene: 7. CDR3 size: 16 residues. CDR1 MNHEY and CDR2 SVGEGT come from the germline V gene. CDR3: CASSPSLAGTTDTQYF. The CDR3, as DNA: TGTGCCAGCAGTCCATCACTAGCGGGGACCACAGATACGCAGTATTTT.

This clonotype was counted between two and nine times. This sequence joins TRBV4-3 and TRBJ2-1; 7 bases align to TRBD2. Germline V gene sequence: CDR1 LGHNA, CDR2 YSLEER. The junction had 5 bases not matched to a gene; V was cut back by 0 bases and J by 6 bases. This CDR3 has 15 residues. In nucleotides, the CDR3 is TGCGCCAGCAGCCAAGATTGGAGGGAGGGCAATGAGCAGTTCTTC. Residues: CASSQDWREGNEQFF.

This clonotype was counted many times. The chain uses TRBV18 and TRBJ2-3; either TRBD1 or TRBD2 may supply D (6 bases each). Germline CDR1 reads KGHSH; CDR2 reads LQKENI. Trimming took off 2 bases at V and 1 base at J, with 10 bases between the two ends. The CDR3 consists of 15 residues. The CDR3 sequence is CASSPTGTGTDTQYF. CDR3 nucleotide sequence: TGTGCCAGCTCACCAACAGGGACTGGCACAGATACGCAGTATTTT.

This clonotype was detected a few times. The chain employs TRBV2 and TRBJ2-1, with 9 bases that match TRBD2. There are 14 residues in the CDR3. Per germline, CDR1 SNHLY and CDR2 FYNNEI. V shed 6 bases, J shed 9 bases, and the junction held 9 bases outside the gene matches. CDR3 nucleotide sequence: TGTGCCAGCAGCCCCTTAGCGGGAGAGAGTGAGCAGTTCTTC. Amino acid sequence: CASSPLAGESEQFF.

The gene calls are TRBV6-2 or TRBV6-3 and TRBJ2-3; the D is unclear. V dropped 7 bases and J dropped 2 bases, with 10 bases sitting between them. Germline V gene sequence: CDR1 MNHEY, CDR2 SVGEGT. The CDR3 sequence is 13 residues long. The CDR3 nucleotides read TGTGCCAGCACCAGGCAGGTCACAGATACGCAGTATTTT. As protein: CASTRQVTDTQYF.

V and J are TRBV4-2 and TRBJ2-5, with 9 bases fitting TRBD2. This CDR3 has 17 amino acids. Trimming at V came to 4 bases and at J to 0 bases, leaving 9 bases not matched to a gene. The germline CDR1 and CDR2 sequences are LGHNA and YNFKEQ. CDR3 loop: CASSLTSGRRDQETQYF. Written as DNA, the CDR3 is TGTGCCAGCAGCCTTACTAGCGGGCGAAGGGACCAAGAGACCCAGTACTTC.

The chain carries TRBV30 and TRBJ1-2; D is unresolved. The CDR3 has 13 residues. V lost 7 bases and J lost 4, with 16 bases in between. Looked up from germline, CDR1 is GTSNPN and CDR2 is SVGIG (reference sequence). Here the CDR3 DNA reads TGTGCCTCAAATGAACAGTTTGGCTATGGCTACACCTTC. Translated: CASNEQFGYGYTF.

The gene calls are TRBV18 and TRBJ1-5; 7 nucleotides line up with TRBD1. J lost 3 bases, V lost 6 bases, and 8 bases had no gene match. The CDR3 has 15 amino acids. Germline CDR1 and CDR2: KGHSH and LQKENI. The CDR3, as DNA: TGTGCCAGCTCGCCGGGACAGCACCTCAATCAGCCCCAGCATTTT. It codes for CASSPGQHLNQPQHF.

This clonotype appeared a few times. The V and J genes are TRBV4-3 and TRBJ2-5; 9 bases map to TRBD2. The V and J ends lost 3 bases and 7 bases, in that order; junction bases with no gene match: 12. CDR1 is LGHNA, CDR2 YSLEER, per germline. The CDR3 has 16 amino acids. For the CDR3, the DNA is TGCGCCAGCAGCCAGGGTCTTAGCGGGAGCTCCGGGACCCAGTACTTC. Translation: CASSQGLSGSSGTQYF.

This clonotype was recorded a few times. The rearrangement links TRBV9 to TRBJ2-3, with a weak D call TRBD2 (5 bases). This CDR3 has 16 amino acids. Trimming took off 0 bases at V and 0 bases at J, with 11 bases between the two ends. CDR1 is SGDLS, CDR2 YYNGEE, per germline. In DNA, the CDR3 is TGTGCCAGCAGCGTAGCGCGGTCTAGCAGCACAGATACGCAGTATTTT. This translates into CASSVARSSSTDTQYF. The variable domain in full, completed from reference TRBV9 and TRBJ2-3, reads DSGVTQTPKHLITATGQRVTLRCSPRSGDLSVYWYQQSLDQGLQFLIQYYNGEERAKGNILERFSAQQFPDLHSELNLSSLELGDSALYFCASSVARSSSTDTQYFGPGTRLTVL.

This chain connects TRBV7-9 to TRBJ2-7; the match to TRBD1 covers 8 bases. Losses at the gene ends were 5 bases for V and 7 bases for J; bases not matched to a gene: 10. Per germline, CDR1 SEHNR and CDR2 FQNEAQ (reference sequence). The CDR3 runs to 14 residues. CDR3 sequence (DNA): TGTGCCAGCAGCCGAGAGGACAGGGTGGGGGAGCAGTACTTC. Its protein product is CASSREDRVGEQYF.

The chain uses TRBV12-3 or TRBV12-4 and TRBJ2-2, with TRBD2 identical over 8 bases. The V segment lost 6 bases and the J segment 1 base; nucleotides outside the gene matches: 7. This CDR3 is 16 amino acids long. The CDR3 DNA reads TGTGCCAGCAGGGCTAGGGGACTAGAGAACACCGGGGAGCTGTTTTTT. It is translated as CASRARGLENTGELFF.

This clonotype has ten or more counts. The chain uses TRBV20-1 and TRBJ2-1; 12 bases map to TRBD2. The V gene end was trimmed by 4 bases and the J gene end by 6 bases; junction bases not matched to a gene: 16. Germline CDR1 reads DFQATT; CDR2 reads SNEGSKA (reference sequence). The CDR3 consists of 18 residues. CDR3 sequence: CSAKELAGGIVVGNEQFF. The CDR3 DNA is TGCAGTGCTAAAGAACTAGCGGGAGGTATAGTTGTCGGCAATGAGCAGTTCTTC.

This clonotype was counted a few times. The genes are TRBV6-7 and TRBJ2-3; D is undetermined. TRBV6-7 is flagged as an ORF with uncertain function. Trimming pared 2 bases from V and 7 bases from J, leaving 13 bases between. This CDR3 contains 14 residues. Here the CDR3 reads CASSYGRPTNTQYF. Here the CDR3 DNA reads TGTGCCAGCAGTTACGGCAGACCTACCAATACGCAGTATTTT.

This clonotype was recorded a few times. The chain recombines TRBV6-5 with TRBJ2-3; unclear D gene. The CDR3 sequence is 13 residues long. The V end was cut by 2 bases, the J end by 5 bases, with 8 bases between. The germline V gene has CDR1 MNHEY and CDR2 SVGAGI. The CDR3 here is CASSYAARDTQYF. The CDR3 DNA sequence: TGTGCCAGCAGTTACGCAGCCCGAGATACGCAGTATTTT.

This clonotype has a count of ten or more. The gene calls are TRBV27 and TRBJ2-5, with no clear D. This CDR3 is built from 14 residues. The V gene lost 1 base and the J gene lost 1 base, with 7 bases spanning the gap. CDR1 and CDR2 from the germline V gene are MNHEY and SMNVEV (reference sequence). The CDR3 DNA follows: TGTGCCAGCAGTTTATTGGGCAGCCAAGAGACCCAGTACTTC. This sequence encodes CASSLLGSQETQYF.

In its sample, this clonotype was seen a few times. The J gene is TRBJ1-4, the V gene TRBV7-6; D remains unclear. Trimming cost V 1 base and J 8 bases, with 20 bases left between them. CDR1 and CDR2 (germline): SGHVS, FNYEAQ. CDR3 size: 17 residues. The CDR3: CASSLEIRGREKEKLFF. The DNA for the CDR3 is TGTGCCAGCAGCTTAGAAATTCGAGGCCGGGAAAAGGAAAAACTGTTTTTT. Full variable domain (remainder filled in from reference TRBV7-6 and TRBJ1-4): GAGVSQSPRYKVTKRGQDVALRCDPISGHVSLYWYRQALGQGPEFLTYFNYEAQQDKSGLPNDRFSAERPEGSISTLTIQRTEQRDSAMYRCASSLEIRGREKEKLFFGSGTQLSVL.

V is TRBV5-1 and J is TRBJ2-3; TRBD1 aligns across 8 bases. There are 14 residues in the CDR3. The ends lost 4 bases at V and 5 bases at J; junction bases unmatched: 6. CDR1 is SGHRS, CDR2 YFSETQ, per germline. CDR3 DNA sequence: TGCGCCAGCAGCAAAGGACAGGGTGGAGATACGCAGTATTTT. It codes for CASSKGQGGDTQYF.

The table lists this clonotype with many counts. The chain uses TRBV6-2 or TRBV6-3 and TRBJ1-1; no clear D. Deletions cut 3 bases from V and 1 base from J, with 6 bases between. CDR1 is MNHEY and CDR2 is SVGEGT in the germline V gene. The CDR3 length is 13 residues. CDR3 DNA sequence: TGTGCCAGCAGTTATCAGGAGAACACTGAAGCTTTCTTT. It translates to CASSYQENTEAFF.

This clonotype was counted only a few times. The chain couples TRBV29-1 to TRBJ2-7; 11 bases are a match to TRBD1. The CDR3 is 14 amino acids. Germline assignment: CDR1 SQVTM and CDR2 ANQGSEA. Trimming at V came to 1 base and at J to 3 bases, leaving 2 bases not matched to a gene. The CDR3 nucleotides read TGCAGCGTTGAAGGGACAGGGGGCGGCTACGAGCAGTACTTC. This gives the protein CSVEGTGGGYEQYF.

In this sample, this clonotype turned up many times. The chain joins TRBV5-1 to TRBJ2-5; 9 bases fit TRBD2. This CDR3 contains 14 residues. The V gene end was trimmed by 1 base and the J gene end by 4 bases; junction bases not matched to a gene: 2. The germline CDR1 and CDR2 sequences are SGHRS and YFSETQ. CDR3 loop: CASSLQLAGETQYF. The CDR3 coding sequence is TGCGCCAGCAGCTTGCAACTAGCGGGAGAGACCCAGTACTTC.

This clonotype was counted ten times or more. The gene calls are TRBV4-1 and TRBJ2-3, with 14 nucleotides matching TRBD2. CDR1 MGHRA and CDR2 YSYEKL come from the germline V gene. The J segment lost 4 bases and the V segment lost 2 bases, leaving 2 bases of the junction unmatched. The CDR3 covers 16 residues. CDR3 region: CASSQPTSGRADTQYF. The CDR3 DNA sequence: TGCGCCAGCAGCCAACCGACTAGCGGGAGGGCAGATACGCAGTATTTT.

Only a few counts were recorded for this clonotype. The CDR3 DNA is TGTGCCAGCAGTTTAGGACTGTCGAACACTGAAGCTTTCTTT. It specifies CASSLGLSNTEAFF. The rearrangement links TRBV28 to TRBJ1-1; D ambiguous. Germline CDR1 and CDR2: MDHEN and SYDVKM. Trimming stripped 2 bases from V and 1 base from J, with 8 bases between. The CDR3 spans 14 residues. Full variable domain (missing parts from reference TRBV28 and TRBJ1-1): DVKVTQSSRYLVKRTGEKVFLECVQDMDHENMFWYRQDPGLGLRLIYFSYDVKMKEKGDIPEGYSVSREKKERFSLILESASTNQTSMYLCASSLGLSNTEAFFGQGTRLTVV.

V gene TRBV27 combines with J gene TRBJ1-2; D is unresolved. The CDR3 has 12 residues. V lost 6 bases to trimming and J lost 5 bases, with 10 bases between them. The germline V gene has CDR1 MNHEY and CDR2 SMNVEV (reference sequence). The CDR3 region is CASSFAGYGYTF. The CDR3 DNA follows: TGTGCCAGCAGCTTTGCCGGTTATGGCTACACCTTC.

This rearrangement joins TRBV25-1 to TRBJ2-2; TRBD2 agrees at 9 bases. CDR3 length: 16 amino acids. The V gene end was trimmed by 4 bases and the J gene end by 5 bases; junction bases not matched to a gene: 8. Germline CDR1 reads MGHDK; CDR2 reads SYGVNS. Here the CDR3 DNA reads TGTGCCAGCAGTGGGCGGGCTAGCGGGACTACCGGGGAGCTGTTTTTT. The encoded protein is CASSGRASGTTGELFF.